This is a list of T cell receptor beta chains from one sample in a study of blood T cell repertoires in COVID-19. Method: immunoSEQ multiplex PCR; TCRdb's copy keeps in-frame clones and lacks some. The sample lists approximately 260,000 clones, around 82% occurring once. What was sequenced was peripheral blood. These receptors were obtained from a woman older than 75 with active or convalescent COVID-19. Each CDR3 is given with its conserved first and last residue. Each record gives: J gene, clone size, V gene, D gene, CDR3 length, CDR3 DNA, CDR3 protein. The D gene is left open where the match is weak. Size is stated for part of the rows, as once, few or many counts, or as a class when the clone is expanded.

TRBJ2-7 - TRBV28 TRBD1 15 TGTGCCAGCAGTACCACCGGGACAGGTACCTACGAGCAGTACTTC CASSTTGTGTYEQYF
TRBJ2-3 few TRBV7-9 - 14 TGTGCCAGCAGCTTAGCGGGGGCGCCGGATACGCAGTATTTT CASSLAGAPDTQYF
TRBJ1-1 - TRBV2 - 14 TGTGCCAGCAGTGAAGGTGAGGGGAACACTGAAGCTTTCTTT CASSEGEGNTEAFF
TRBJ2-7 - TRBV9 - 13 TGTGCCAGCAGCGTAGGGGGCCTTCTCGAGCAGTACTTC CASSVGGLLEQYF
TRBJ1-1 - TRBV19 - 13 TGTGCCAGTAGTATAGATCTTGGGGCGCCGACTTTCTTT CASSIDLGAPTFF
TRBJ2-3 - TRBV30 TRBD1 13 TGTGCCTGGAGTGTACAGGGGTCAGATACGCAGTATTTT CAWSVQGSDTQYF
TRBJ2-4 - TRBV5-5 TRBD1 15 TGTGCCAGCAGCTTGGAGCCGGGACAGGGGTACATTCAGTACTTC CASSLEPGQGYIQYF
TRBJ2-3 - TRBV29-1 TRBD1 14 TGCAGCGTTGCCCCGGGACAGCCCACAGATACGCAGTATTTT CSVAPGQPTDTQYF
TRBJ2-1 - TRBV27 TRBD2 13 TGTGCCAGCAGTTTCCCGGGACTAAGTGAGCAGTTCTTC CASSFPGLSEQFF
TRBJ2-1 - TRBV6-5 - 13 TGTGCCAGCAGGCCGCAGGTACCCAATGAGCAGTTCTTC CASRPQVPNEQFF
TRBJ2-6 - TRBV5-1 - 18 TGCGCCAGCAGCTTGCGAACAGCCGCTTCCTCTGGGGCCAACGTCCTGACTTTC CASSLRTAASSGANVLTF
TRBJ1-1 - TRBV28 TRBD1 13 TGTGCCAGCAGCCGCCTCCCAGGACAGGGGTCTTTCTTT CASSRLPGQGSFF
TRBJ1-6 - TRBV7-9 - 14 TGTGCCAGCAGCCTCCGTGACCAGGGTTCACCCCTCCACTTT CASSLRDQGSPLHF
TRBJ2-3 - TRBV7-7 TRBD2 15 TGTGCTAGCAGCTTGACAGCGGGGGGCACAGATACGCAGTATTTT CASSLTAGGTDTQYF
TRBJ2-7 - TRBV6-5 - 15 TGTGCCAGCAGATGGGCGACAGGCTACTCCTACGAGCAGTACTTC CASRWATGYSYEQYF
TRBJ2-2 - TRBV5-1 TRBD2 16 TGCGCCAGCAGCTTTCTAGCGGGAGGTAACACCGGGGAGCTGTTTTTT CASSFLAGGNTGELFF
TRBJ2-7 - TRBV4-1 TRBD1 15 TGCGCCAGCAGCCAAGCCGGGACAGGGGCCTACGAGCAGTACTTC CASSQAGTGAYEQYF
TRBJ2-7 once TRBV5-5 TRBD1 14 TGTGCCAGCAGCTTGCACGGGACAGGGAATGAGCAGTACTTC CASSLHGTGNEQYF
TRBJ1-4 few TRBV28 TRBD1 15 TGTGCCAGCAGTTTTTTAAGGGGGCCGGGGGAAAAACTGTTTTTT CASSFLRGPGEKLFF
TRBJ1-1 - TRBV5-1 TRBD1 15 TGCGCCAGCAGCCCGGGGACAGGCGATAACACTGAAGCTTTCTTT CASSPGTGDNTEAFF
TRBJ2-1 - TRBV12-3/TRBV12-4 - 13 TGTGCCAGCAGTTTGTCGCTAGGCGATGAGCAGTTCTTC CASSLSLGDEQFF
TRBJ1-5 - TRBV21-1 - 17 TGTGCCAGCAGCAGGGGGGAGGGGTCGTGTTGCAATCAGCCCCAGCATTTT CASSRGEGSCCNQPQHF
TRBJ1-5 - TRBV19 TRBD1 17 TGTGCCAGTAGTATGCCCCCGGGACAGGGATGGTTTCAGCCCCAGCATTTT CASSMPPGQGWFQPQHF
TRBJ2-3 - TRBV2 - 16 TGTGCCAGCAGTGAAACGGGGGAGCGGGGCACAGATACGCAGTATTTT CASSETGERGTDTQYF
TRBJ2-7 - TRBV5-1 TRBD1 13 TGCGCCAGCAGCGGCGGACAGGGTTTTGAGCAGTACTTC CASSGGQGFEQYF
TRBJ2-1 - TRBV5-1 TRBD2 16 TGCGCCAGCAGCACTATTGCGGGACTAGCTCACAATGAGCAGTTCTTC CASSTIAGLAHNEQFF
TRBJ2-3 - TRBV24-1 TRBD2 15 TGTGCCACCAGTGGCCTAAGCGGGAGCTTGGATACGCAGTATTTT CATSGLSGSLDTQYF
TRBJ1-1 - TRBV27 - 14 TGTGCCAGCAGTGGTCCGACAGGCGGTACTGAAGCTTTCTTT CASSGPTGGTEAFF
TRBJ2-3 - TRBV29-1 - 12 TGCAGCGTACAGGGAGCGACAGATACGCAGTATTTT CSVQGATDTQYF
TRBJ2-3 - TRBV18 - 14 TGTGCCAGCTCACAACTAGCCGACACAGATACGCAGTATTTT CASSQLADTDTQYF
TRBJ2-1 - TRBV27 - 13 TGTGCCAGCGGGCGGGGAGTTCACAATGAGCAGTTCTTC CASGRGVHNEQFF
TRBJ1-2 - TRBV6-5 TRBD1 14 TGTGCCGGAAATCTCGGGACAGTCAACTATGGCTACACCTTC CAGNLGTVNYGYTF
TRBJ2-7 - TRBV5-4 TRBD1 14 TGTGCCAGCAGCTTGACAGGGGGCTTCCACGAGCAGTACTTC CASSLTGGFHEQYF
TRBJ2-3 - TRBV7-9 - 11 TGTGCCAGCAGCACAGGTCCTACGCAGTATTTT CASSTGPTQYF
TRBJ2-1 - TRBV28 TRBD1 16 TGTGCCAGCAGTTTACGGGGGACAGGGGGCTACAATGAGCAGTTCTTC CASSLRGTGGYNEQFF
TRBJ2-3 - TRBV5-1 TRBD1 13 TGCGCCAGCAGCTCACAGGGGGGTGATACGCAGTATTTT CASSSQGGDTQYF
TRBJ1-1 - TRBV2 TRBD1 12 TGTGCCAGCGCTACAGGGGTCACTGAAGCTTTCTTT CASATGVTEAFF
TRBJ2-3 - TRBV5-1 TRBD1 16 TGCGCCAGCAGCTTGCCTCCGGGACAGGGGGGAGATACGCAGTATTTT CASSLPPGQGGDTQYF
TRBJ1-2 - TRBV27 TRBD1 13 TGTGCCAGCAGCCGGGACAGTATCTATGGCTACACCTTC CASSRDSIYGYTF
TRBJ1-5 few TRBV28 TRBD1 15 TGTGCCAGCAGCTCCGGACAGGGGAGAACTCAGCCCCAGCATTTT CASSSGQGRTQPQHF
TRBJ1-2 - TRBV19 - 13 TGTGCCAGTAGCGAAAGGACAGCCCATGGCTACACCTTC CASSERTAHGYTF
TRBJ1-6 - TRBV6-1 TRBD1 15 TGTGCCAGCAGTGAAGGGACAGGGGTAGGTTCACCCCTCCACTTT CASSEGTGVGSPLHF
TRBJ1-2 - TRBV6-5 - 14 TGTGCCAGCAGTCGGGCAGGGGATAACTATGGCTACACCTTC CASSRAGDNYGYTF
TRBJ1-3 - TRBV10-3 - 11 TGTGCCACCCGCTCTGGAAACACCATATATTTT CATRSGNTIYF
TRBJ1-1 - TRBV19 TRBD1 13 TGTGCCAGTAACACCGGGACAGTAAAATCAGCTTTCTTT CASNTGTVKSAFF
TRBJ2-7 - TRBV27 TRBD1 14 TGTGCCAGCAGTCGACGGGACAGACTCTACGAGCAGTACTTC CASSRRDRLYEQYF
TRBJ1-1 - TRBV29-1 - 14 TGCAGCGTGGAACCGGGACATGTAATTACTGAAGCTTTCTTT CSVEPGHVITEAFF
TRBJ2-7 - TRBV11-2 TRBD1 14 TGTGCCAGCAGCCAAACAGGGGACCTTTACGAGCAGTACTTC CASSQTGDLYEQYF
TRBJ2-7 - TRBV24-1 TRBD1 14 TGTGCCACCAGTGAATCCGGGACAGGGGACGAGCAGTACTTC CATSESGTGDEQYF
TRBJ2-1 - TRBV4-1 TRBD2 15 TGCGCCAGCAGCCAAGCCGCGGGGGTGTACAATGAGCAGTTCTTC CASSQAAGVYNEQFF
TRBJ2-3 - TRBV13 TRBD2 16 TGTGCCAGCAGCTTAGGCGGACTAGCGAGCACAGATACGCAGTATTTT CASSLGGLASTDTQYF